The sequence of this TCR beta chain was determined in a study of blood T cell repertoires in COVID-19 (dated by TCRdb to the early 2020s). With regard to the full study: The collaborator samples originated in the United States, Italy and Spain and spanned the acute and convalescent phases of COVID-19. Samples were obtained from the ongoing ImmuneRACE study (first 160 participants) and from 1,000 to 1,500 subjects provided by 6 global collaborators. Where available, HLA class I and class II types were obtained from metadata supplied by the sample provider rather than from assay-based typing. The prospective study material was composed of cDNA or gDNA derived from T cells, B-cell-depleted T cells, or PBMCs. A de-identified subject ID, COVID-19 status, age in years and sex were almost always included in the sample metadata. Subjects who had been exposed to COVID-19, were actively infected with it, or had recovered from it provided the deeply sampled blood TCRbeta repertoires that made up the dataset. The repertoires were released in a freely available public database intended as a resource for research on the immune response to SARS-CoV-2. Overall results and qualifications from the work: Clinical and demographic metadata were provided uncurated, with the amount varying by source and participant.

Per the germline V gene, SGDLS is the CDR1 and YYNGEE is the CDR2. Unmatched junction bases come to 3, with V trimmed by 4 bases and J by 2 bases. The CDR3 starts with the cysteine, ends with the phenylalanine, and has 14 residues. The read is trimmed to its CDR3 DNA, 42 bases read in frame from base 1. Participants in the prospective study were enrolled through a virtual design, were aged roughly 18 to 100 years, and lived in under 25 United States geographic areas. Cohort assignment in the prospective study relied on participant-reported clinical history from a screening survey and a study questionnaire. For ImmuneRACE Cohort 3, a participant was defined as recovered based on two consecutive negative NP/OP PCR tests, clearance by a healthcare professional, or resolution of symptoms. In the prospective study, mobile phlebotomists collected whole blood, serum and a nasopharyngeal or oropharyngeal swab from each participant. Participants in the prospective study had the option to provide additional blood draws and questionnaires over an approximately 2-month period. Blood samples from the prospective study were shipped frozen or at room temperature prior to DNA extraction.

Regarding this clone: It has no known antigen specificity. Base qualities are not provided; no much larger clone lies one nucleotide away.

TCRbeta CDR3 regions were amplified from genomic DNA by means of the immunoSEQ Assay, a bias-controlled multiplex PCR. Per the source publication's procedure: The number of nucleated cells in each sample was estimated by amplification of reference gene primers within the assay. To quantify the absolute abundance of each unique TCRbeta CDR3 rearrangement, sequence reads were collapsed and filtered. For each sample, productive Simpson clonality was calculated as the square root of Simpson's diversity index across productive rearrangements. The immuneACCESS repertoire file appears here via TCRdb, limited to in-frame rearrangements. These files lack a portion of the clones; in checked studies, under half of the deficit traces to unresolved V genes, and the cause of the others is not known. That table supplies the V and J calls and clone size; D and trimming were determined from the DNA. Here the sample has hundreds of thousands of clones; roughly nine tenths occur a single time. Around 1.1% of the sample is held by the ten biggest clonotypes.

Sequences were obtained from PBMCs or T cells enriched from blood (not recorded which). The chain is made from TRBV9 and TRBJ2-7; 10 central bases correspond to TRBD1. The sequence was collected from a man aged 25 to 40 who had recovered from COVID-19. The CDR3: CASSTGTGAYEQYF. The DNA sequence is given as TGTGCCAGCAGCACGGGGACAGGGGCCTACGAGCAGTACTTC.